The T cell receptor (beta chain) described here comes from a study of T cell changes during pregnancy in multiple sclerosis. Assay used: immunoSEQ multiplex PCR; TCRdb lists only in-frame clones, some missing. The data contain over 80,000 clones, 90% of them singletons. Between the trimmed V and J ends, which lost 5 bases and 0 bases, there was a span of 14 bases. Germline CDR1 reads GTSNPN; CDR2 reads SVGIG (reference sequence). The CDR3 loop spans 14 amino acids. This clone was observed once. The rearrangement joins TRBV30 to TRBJ2-7; D might be TRBD2 (6 bases). The sequencing used peripheral blood, collected in the second trimester of pregnancy. The TCR sequence derives from a female donor in good health, enrolled as a control in a pregnancy study. CDR3 in amino acids: CAWEAGPYSYEQYF. The CDR3, as DNA: TGTGCCTGGGAGGCGGGACCTTACTCCTACGAGCAGTACTTC.